The sequence of this T cell receptor (beta chain) was determined in a study of cytomegalovirus exposure and HLA in healthy donors (dated by TCRdb to 2015 to 2018). Study-wide context: An earlier analysis of some 500 of the donors reported approximately 270 Gb of sequence data and roughly 100 million unique TCR beta sequences from about 180 million T cells. Rather than using new phenotypic data, the later analysis identified candidate immune exposures from TCR beta sequences and from how often those sequences occurred across donors. High-throughput TCR immunosequencing, statistical association of individual TCRs with disease status, and machine learning were combined to predict cytomegalovirus infection status. All discovery cohort repertoires had been generated on a single sequencing platform. Because of strong linkage in the cohort, five DR-DQ haplotypes were treated as single units for association and clustering. Among roughly 370 genotyped donors of the cohort, an average of about 240,000 unique TCR beta nucleotide sequences were sequenced per donor, roughly 20% of them non-productive. Of the roughly 420 genotyped donors, 65% to 90% were placed in the genetic ancestry cluster associated with self-reported Caucasian donors. Donor age, sex, ethnicity and CMV serostatus were compiled together with the repertoire data. A later genetic analysis took genome-wide SNP genotypes for about 55% of the roughly 670 donors and used that subset as a discovery cohort. The study used immunosequencing to profile the T cell repertoires of 666 subjects and linked those repertoires to cytomegalovirus serostatus. The study was designed to test whether signatures of past pathogen exposure could be identified by cataloging public T cell receptors. Besides the first cohort of 666 subjects, a separate validation cohort made up of 95 to 150 different subjects was used. An early release covering over 500 HLA-typed donors comprised about 290 gigabases of sequencing data and roughly 86 million unique TCR sequences. To study patterns of TCR occurrence, a later analysis re-analyzed previously published TCR beta repertoires from 650 to 750 donors and added high-resolution HLA genotyping. Typing coverage differed by locus: A, B, C, DRB1 and DQB1 were typed in about 620-630 donors, DQA1 in 500 to 550, DPA1 in 600 to 610, and DPB1 in 450 to 480. Both class I and class II loci were covered by HLA typing, at four-digit resolution. In an earlier analysis of 587 of the donors, high-throughput TCR beta sequencing was used to judge whether each TCR beta V gene segment behaved as functional or pseudogenic.

Details on this clone: Its antigen is unknown. Qualities for individual bases were not recorded, and no much larger clone is one base off.

The germline V gene provides CDR1 SNHLY and CDR2 FYNNEI. Relative to germline, V is missing 2 bases and J is missing 4 bases, with 8 bases of the junction outside any gene match. Including the terminal cysteine and phenylalanine, the CDR3 comprises 15 residues. The kept DNA is CDR3 alone, 45 bases in frame from the first base. The research as a whole found: In an earlier analysis of several hundred of the donors, most TCR beta V segments were observed in productive rearrangements about 90% or about 30% of the time, broadly matching IMGT annotations. In a later analysis, several top co-occurrence clusters were reported to appear linked to parvovirus B19, influenza, CMV and Epstein-Barr virus. It was suggested by the authors that the approach could potentially be generalized to other disease states and immunological phenotypes. In a later analysis, most CMV-associated TCR beta chains were found to appear HLA-restricted, with HLA associations seemingly driven largely by CMV exposure. Some IMGT-functional V segments, including TRBV6-2 and TRBV6-3, could not be distinguished by the 87-base-pair reads and were therefore excluded. Correlated functional status among segregating V segments might reflect linkage disequilibrium, but an unknown experimental factor could not be ruled out. A total of 150 or so TCR beta chains were listed by the study as associated with cytomegalovirus. A later genetic analysis associated a missense DCLRE1C variant with V-gene and J-gene trimming of TCR beta chains, and an independent cohort replicated the association. The cohort was sequenced for TCR beta chains only, and without alpha or paired-chain data the features that could be detected were limited. A further reported finding was that TCR beta sequences accurately predicted the HLA-A and HLA-B alleles for most subjects in the first cohort. When HLA alleles, especially DR and DQ, strongly co-occurred, attributing TCR associations to individual alleles was difficult. Because some donors lacked HLA typing at each locus, the association tests relied only on the typed subset. Because counts were too low, 15 to 20 rarely observed V segments, including chromosome 9 orphons, were left out of the earlier analysis of 500 to 650 of the donors. CMV serostatus was the only immune exposure information available for the cohort. A later genetic analysis reported fewer N-insertions in productive TCRs among donors in an Asian-associated ancestry cluster than the roughly 720-donor mean. The classifier was reported to diagnose cytomegalovirus status with high specificity and sensitivity in both the original and validation cohorts. A later analysis found that TCR association rates varied across HLA loci, with DRB1 alleles showing the most associated TCRs and HLA-C alleles the fewest. The sequencing pipeline was judged likely to have produced a cluster of highly shared sequence variants as a technical artifact. A later analysis associated 16,951 TCR beta sequences with specific HLA alleles at a false discovery rate of 0.05. In a later analysis, HLA-associated TCR beta chains were found to be more clonally expanded and to have lower generation probabilities than equally common non-associated chains. Most TCR sequences were seen in very few donors, while some public TCRs were found in many individuals. Roughly uniform sequencing depth across donors was assumed in presence/absence analyses, although this assumption may not hold. In vitro tests confirmed that a few of the cytomegalovirus-associated TCR beta chains recognize cytomegalovirus antigens.

The library relied on the immunoSEQ multiplex PCR assay. For the multiplex PCR, a mixture combining 60 forward primers for TCR Vbeta segments and 13 reverse primers for TCR Jbeta segments was used. Amplification of the CDR3 region of rearranged TCR beta genes was performed with a multiplex PCR assay on genomic DNA. The Illumina HiSeq System was used to sequence the amplified TCR beta libraries as 87-base-pair reads. As for how the authors treated the data: In a later analysis, 77 million or so unique TCR beta chains were counted across the approximately 640 repertoires, and around 10 million of these chains were shared by at least two donors. A nearest-neighbor algorithm error-corrected the raw reads and collapsed the reads into unique sequences, merging closely related sequences to remove PCR and sequencing errors. V, D and J gene segments were assigned by aligning CDR3 sequences to IMGT reference sequences. For a sequence to be retained, a match of at least six nucleotides to both a V gene segment and a J gene segment was required. Rearrangements were called productive when the CDR3 lacked stop codons and stayed in frame with V and J; all others were non-productive. CDR3 was defined by IMGT convention, running from the second conserved V-encoded cysteine to the conserved J-encoded phenylalanine. In an earlier analysis of roughly 610 of the donors, sequences lacking an unambiguous match to a single V gene segment were excluded. An earlier analysis of about 590 of the donors classified V segments as functional when productive rearrangements were above 56.7% and as segregating when the standard deviation between donors was above 5%. A statistical classification framework was built to diagnose cytomegalovirus status from the catalog of TCR beta chain sequences. In a later analysis, V and J genes were assigned by comparing TCR nucleotide sequences against IMGT/GENE-DB human TR gene sequences. The TCRdist pipeline was used in a later analysis to assign CDR3 sequences and most-parsimonious VDJ recombination scenarios. In a later analysis, every TCR beta chain was defined by the combination of its CDR3 amino acid sequence and its V-gene family, and reads without a unique V-gene family were dropped. As a way to deal with suspected cross-contamination and a sequencing artifact, a later analysis dropped 640 or so nucleotide sequences that were highly shared and had low generation probability. A later analysis calculated a clonal expansion index for each public chain from normalized within-repertoire ranks of inferred template counts. A later analysis computed generation probabilities with a VDJ recombination model fitted to out-of-frame rearrangements, and checked the results against IGoR. In a later analysis, TCR-TCR, TCR-HLA and TCR-CMV co-occurrence was scored with hypergeometric tests, and a repertoire-size bias correction was applied to TCR pairs. In a later analysis, false discovery rates were estimated by permuting HLA or CMV assignments 20 times. A later analysis grouped co-occurring TCRs with DBSCAN, adding TCRdist sequence similarity when clustering within HLA-allele-positive subsets. Repertoires with fewer than 30,000 or more than 120,000 public chains were left out of co-occurrence clustering, as were a handful of repertoires with anomalous nucleotide sharing. Not all clones reach the TCRdb copy of this immuneACCESS table, which keeps in-frame sequences only. Checked studies attribute under half of the gap to unresolved V genes and leave the rest unexplained. V, J and clone size were drawn from that table, and D and trimming were deduced from the DNA. For this sample the table gives about 150,000 clones, of which 75% to 90% were detected only once. The ten top clones hold approximately 6.8% of the sample.

The cohort consisted of more than 650 healthy bone marrow donors. At the time of sampling, every cohort member was nominally healthy, though immune exposures that went unrecorded were likely present. The donor was CMV seropositive and was included in the group of approximately 310 seropositive cohort members. A peripheral blood sample was collected from each donor, and TCR beta sequencing was performed on peripheral blood mononuclear cells. The Qiagen DNeasy Blood Extraction Kit was used to extract genomic DNA from the blood cell samples. The TCR originated in a man aged 30 to 45 in good health and CMV-seropositive. Source material: PBMCs. The chain is made from TRBV2 and TRBJ2-7; TRBD2 matches 7 bases in the middle. The DNA sequence is given as TGTGCCAGCAGTGAAATGGGTAGCGGGCGTTACGAGCAGTACTTC. Protein translation: CASSEMGSGRYEQYF. The entire variable domain, with the stretches around the CDR3 drawn from the reference TRBV2 and TRBJ2-7 proteins, is EPEVTQTPSHQVTQMGQEVILRCVPISNHLYFYWYRQILGQKVEFLVSFYNNEISEKSEIFDDQFSVERPDGSNFTLKIRSTKLEDSAMYFCASSEMGSGRYEQYFGPGTRLTVT.